This T cell receptor beta chain appears in the sequencing data of a study of blood T cell repertoires in COVID-19. In the study overall: Acute and convalescent COVID-19 samples came from the United States, Italy and Spain.

The protocol was immunoSEQ multiplex PCR, while the TCRdb copy is restricted to in-frame clones and leaves out a portion. The sample includes 95,000 to 100,000 clones, roughly nine tenths of them seen just once. This clone came up a few times. CDR1 is SQVTM and CDR2 is ANQGSEA in the germline V gene. The CDR3 contains 12 residues. With 7 bases removed from V and 4 bases from J, the gap between germline ends came to 13 bases. Sequenced sample: peripheral blood. This chain joins TRBV29-1 and TRBJ1-1, with D perhaps TRBD1 (5 bases). The sequence was obtained from a man between 50 and 59 years old with acute or convalescent COVID-19. In nucleotides, the CDR3 is TGCAGCGGAACCCCGGGGGTCACTGAAGCTTTCTTT. Encoded protein: CSGTPGVTEAFF.